Listed below are T cell receptor beta chains from one sample, sequenced in a study of shared clonotypes between healthy human individuals. Assay used: immunoSEQ multiplex PCR; TCRdb lists only in-frame clones, some missing. Of 450,000 to 500,000 clones listed, approximately 79% are singletons. Sequenced: PBMCs. Receptors originate from a middle-aged woman in good health. Some clones in this sample may be carry-over from other donors' samples. Each CDR3 is given with its conserved first and last residue. The order of the fields is J gene, D gene, V gene, clone size, CDR3 protein, CDR3 DNA. A D gene is named only where the DNA matches it firmly. Not all rows give a size; the values are once, few, many and, for expanded clones, a class.

TRBJ2-7	TRBD1	TRBV4-2	.	CASSQDQGGYYEQYF	TGTGCCAGCAGCCAAGATCAAGGGGGCTACTACGAGCAGTACTTC
TRBJ1-6	.	TRBV30	few	CAWSGDLGTLHF	TGTGCCTGGAGTGGCGATTTAGGAACCCTCCACTTT
TRBJ2-5	TRBD2	TRBV7-6	.	CASSTTSGRALRETQYF	TGTGCCAGCAGCACCACTAGCGGGAGGGCCTTGAGGGAGACCCAGTACTTC
TRBJ2-7	.	TRBV25-1	.	CASSGSGAPYEQYF	TGTGCCAGCAGTGGGTCAGGAGCCCCCTACGAACAGTACTTC
TRBJ2-7	.	TRBV27	.	CASSLGSALGYKQYF	TGTGCCAGCAGTTTAGGGTCTGCACTGGGGTACAAGCAGTACTTC
TRBJ2-7	TRBD2	TRBV2	few	CASNTGGSYEQYF	TGTGCCAGCAATACCGGGGGGTCCTACGAGCAGTACTTC
TRBJ1-4	TRBD1	TRBV19	.	CASRDREKLFF	TGTGCCAGTCGGGACAGGGAAAAACTGTTTTTT
TRBJ1-3	.	TRBV7-2	.	CASSLGRFVGNTIYF	TGTGCCAGCAGCTTAGGTCGGTTTGTCGGAAACACCATATATTTT
TRBJ1-4	.	TRBV5-1	.	CASSLLQGGKEKLFF	TGCGCCAGCAGCTTACTACAGGGAGGGAAAGAAAAACTGTTTTTT
TRBJ1-6	.	TRBV27	.	CASSLLGSPLHF	TGTGCCAGCAGTTTATTAGGTTCACCCCTCCACTTT
TRBJ2-1	TRBD2	TRBV27	.	CASLFGLVLGRRDEQFF	TGTGCCAGCCTCTTTGGACTAGTTTTAGGCAGGAGGGATGAGCAGTTCTTC
TRBJ1-1	TRBD1	TRBV6-5	few	CASSSQTGGRAEAFF	TGTGCCAGCAGTTCTCAGACAGGGGGACGGGCTGAAGCTTTCTTT
TRBJ2-1	TRBD2	TRBV14	once	CASSPAGGRVHNEQFF	TGTGCCAGCAGCCCCGCGGGCGGGAGGGTACACAATGAGCAGTTCTTC
TRBJ1-4	TRBD1	TRBV6-1	.	CASSFPGTGAEKLFF	TGTGCCAGCAGTTTTCCCGGGACAGGGGCTGAAAAACTGTTTTTT
TRBJ1-2	TRBD1	TRBV27	.	CASSSRASFRDRTNYYGYTF	TGTGCCAGCAGTTCCCGGGCCTCCTTTCGGGACAGGACAAACTACTATGGCTACACCTTC
TRBJ2-5	TRBD2	TRBV28	.	CAGSTRGTSSGVETQYF	TGTGCCGGCAGTACCCGGGGGACTAGCTCCGGCGTGGAGACCCAGTACTTC
TRBJ1-3	.	TRBV27	.	CASSPGGGFSGNTIYF	TGTGCCAGCAGTCCGGGGGGAGGGTTTTCTGGAAACACCATATATTTT